These T cell receptor beta chains were read from a single sample in a study of T cells after yellow fever vaccination. TCRdb processed the 5' RACE reads anew with MiXCR; each CDR3 protein has one entry. The top ten hold about 16% of the sample, which has more than 450,000 distinct CDR3 sequences, about a fifth seen once. The sequencing used PBMCs, collected approximately 22 days after the first yellow fever vaccination. These receptors were taken from a man younger than 30 who received the YFV17D yellow fever vaccine. Both conserved end residues are part of each CDR3. The D gene is left open where the match is weak. Clone size is stated in some rows and not others, as once, few, many or a class when expanded.

CDR3 protein | CDR3 DNA | J gene | D gene | V gene | clone size
CASSLRIRGRDEQFF | TGTGCCAGCAGCTTGAGAATCCGGGGTCGGGATGAGCAGTTCTTC | TRBJ2-1 | NA | TRBV7-2 | NA
CASSLYVDNEQFF | TGTGCCAGCAGCTTATATGTGGACAATGAGCAGTTCTTC | TRBJ2-1 | NA | TRBV7-9 | NA
CASSHEAGLAGEQYF | TGCGCCAGCAGCCACGAGGCTGGACTAGCGGGGGAGCAGTACTTC | TRBJ2-7 | TRBD2 | TRBV4-3 | few
CATSGGGLDEQFF | TGTGCCACCAGTGGTGGGGGGCTCGATGAGCAGTTCTTC | TRBJ2-1 | NA | TRBV24-1 | NA
CASSHARLAQETQYF | TGTGCCAGCAGCCATGCGAGACTAGCCCAAGAGACCCAGTACTTC | TRBJ2-5 | TRBD2 | TRBV3-1 | NA
CATSRGQQNQPQHF | TGTGCCACCAGCAGAGGACAACAAAATCAGCCCCAGCATTTT | TRBJ1-5 | NA | TRBV15 | many
CASRLATGETQYF | TGCGCCAGCAGACTAGCGACGGGAGAGACCCAGTACTTC | TRBJ2-5 | TRBD2 | TRBV5-1 | few
CASSDYTDTQYF | TGTGCCAGCAGTGACTACACAGATACGCAGTATTTT | TRBJ2-3 | NA | TRBV28 | NA
CASSPFTGDDTEAFF | TGTGCCAGCTCACCTTTTACAGGGGATGACACTGAAGCTTTCTTT | TRBJ1-1 | TRBD1 | TRBV18 | few
CASSISVGNQPQHF | TGTGCCAGTAGTATAAGTGTTGGCAATCAGCCCCAGCATTTT | TRBJ1-5 | NA | TRBV19 | few
CASSADRGSYNEQFF | TGTGCCAGCAGCGCCGACAGGGGATCCTACAATGAGCAGTTCTTC | TRBJ2-1 | TRBD1 | TRBV12-3/TRBV12-4 | NA
CAWSEGSPPQHF | TGTGCCTGGAGTGAGGGATCTCCGCCCCAGCATTTT | TRBJ1-5 | NA | TRBV30 | many